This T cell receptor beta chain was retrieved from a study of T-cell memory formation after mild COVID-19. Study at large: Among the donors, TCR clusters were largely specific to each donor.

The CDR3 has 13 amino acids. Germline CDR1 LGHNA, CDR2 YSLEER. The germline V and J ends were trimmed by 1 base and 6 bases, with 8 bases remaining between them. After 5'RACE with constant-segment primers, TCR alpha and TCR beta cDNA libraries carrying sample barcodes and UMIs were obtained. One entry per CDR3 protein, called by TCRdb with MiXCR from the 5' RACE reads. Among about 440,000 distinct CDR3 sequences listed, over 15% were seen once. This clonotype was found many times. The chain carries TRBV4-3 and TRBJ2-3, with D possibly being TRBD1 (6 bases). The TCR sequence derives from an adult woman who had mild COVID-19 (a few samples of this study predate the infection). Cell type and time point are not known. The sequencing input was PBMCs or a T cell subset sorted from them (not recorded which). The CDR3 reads CASSQGTADTQYF. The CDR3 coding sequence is TGCGCCAGCAGCCAAGGGACAGCGGATACGCAGTATTTT.